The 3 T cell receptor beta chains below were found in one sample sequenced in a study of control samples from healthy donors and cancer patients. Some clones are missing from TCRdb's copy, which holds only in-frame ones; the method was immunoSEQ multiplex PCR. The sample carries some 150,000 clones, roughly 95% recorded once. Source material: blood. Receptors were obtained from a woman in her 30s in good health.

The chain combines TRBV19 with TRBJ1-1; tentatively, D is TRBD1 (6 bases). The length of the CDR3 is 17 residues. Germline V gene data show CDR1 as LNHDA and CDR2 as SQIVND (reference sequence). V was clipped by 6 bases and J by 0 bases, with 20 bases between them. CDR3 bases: TGTGCCAGTAGGACGACGTTGGGGGGCGTTTTGAACACTGAAGCTTTCTTT. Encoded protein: CASRTTLGGVLNTEAFF.

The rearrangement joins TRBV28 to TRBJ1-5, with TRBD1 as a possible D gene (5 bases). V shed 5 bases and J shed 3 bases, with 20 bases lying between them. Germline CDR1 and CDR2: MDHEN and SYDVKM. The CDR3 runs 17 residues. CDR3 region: CASSVSGIGTANQPQHF. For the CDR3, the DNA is TGTGCCAGCAGTGTGAGCGGAATCGGGACGGCCAATCAGCCCCAGCATTTT.

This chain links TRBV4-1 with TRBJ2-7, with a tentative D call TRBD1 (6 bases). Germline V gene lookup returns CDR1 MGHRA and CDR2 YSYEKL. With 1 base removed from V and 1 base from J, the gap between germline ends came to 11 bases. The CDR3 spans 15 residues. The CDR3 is CASSQVRDTSYEQYF. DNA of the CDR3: TGCGCCAGCAGCCAAGTTCGGGACACATCCTACGAGCAGTACTTC.